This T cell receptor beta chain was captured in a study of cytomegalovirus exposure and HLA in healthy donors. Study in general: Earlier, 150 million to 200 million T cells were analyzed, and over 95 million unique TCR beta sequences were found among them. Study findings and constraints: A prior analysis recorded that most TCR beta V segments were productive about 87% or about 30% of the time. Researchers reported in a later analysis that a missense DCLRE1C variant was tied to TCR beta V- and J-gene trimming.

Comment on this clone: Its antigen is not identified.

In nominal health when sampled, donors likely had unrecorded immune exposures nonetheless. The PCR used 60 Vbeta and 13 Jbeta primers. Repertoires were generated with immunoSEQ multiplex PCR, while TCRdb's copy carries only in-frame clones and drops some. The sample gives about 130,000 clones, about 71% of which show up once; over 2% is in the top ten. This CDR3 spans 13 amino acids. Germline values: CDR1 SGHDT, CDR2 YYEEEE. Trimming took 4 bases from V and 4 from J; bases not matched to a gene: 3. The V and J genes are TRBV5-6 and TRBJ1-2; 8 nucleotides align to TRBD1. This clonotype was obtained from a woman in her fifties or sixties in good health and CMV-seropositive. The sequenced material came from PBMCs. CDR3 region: CASSPGQVYGYTF. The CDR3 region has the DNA TGTGCCAGCAGCCCGGGACAGGTCTATGGCTACACCTTC.